Each of the 27 T cell receptor beta chains below was sequenced from the same sample in a study of T cells in localized non-small cell lung cancer (dated by TCRdb to the early 2020s). The receptor library was made with the immunoSEQ multiplex PCR assay. TCRdb's version of the immuneACCESS table is confined to in-frame rearrangements and falls short of the full clone set. An unresolved V gene accounts for under half of the shortfall where checked; the remainder is of unknown origin. Counted in this sample were 130,000 or so clones; about 89% of them appeared once. The ten biggest clones cover about 1.5% of the sample. Sequencing used peripheral blood, obtained before any cancer treatment. The receptors stem from a female donor aged 60 or older with stage I lung adenocarcinoma.

The V call is TRBV28, the J call TRBJ2-2, with D possibly TRBD2 on 6 matching bases. The CDR3 contains 15 residues. Trimming took 8 bases from V and 0 from J, leaving 13 bases between them. Germline V gives CDR1 MDHEN, CDR2 SYDVKM. The CDR3, as DNA: TGTGCCAGCTCAAGCGGGTCTGCGAACACCGGGGAGCTGTTTTTT. Encoded protein: CASSSGSANTGELFF.

The V gene is TRBV9, the J gene TRBJ1-5, with TRBD1 matching over 8 bases. The trim removed 3 bases at V and 2 bases at J, leaving 10 bases unmatched. Per the germline V gene, CDR1 is SGDLS and CDR2 is YYNGEE. The CDR3 spans 17 residues. CDR3 in amino acids: CASSEQGQAGGNQPQHF. The CDR3, as DNA: TGTGCCAGCAGCGAACAGGGACAGGCGGGCGGCAATCAGCCCCAGCATTTT.

With regard to this clone: This same CDR3 is encoded by further DNA sequences in the sample. The chain's CDR3 is CASSLPQTEAFF. CDR3 bases: TGTGCCAGCAGTTTGCCGCAAACTGAAGCTTTCTTT. The chain couples TRBV28 to TRBJ1-1; D gene ambiguous. This CDR3 contains 12 residues. V gave up 3 bases and J gave up 5 bases, with 7 bases separating them. The germline V gene encodes CDR1 MDHEN and CDR2 SYDVKM. The full variable domain, in which reference TRBV28 and TRBJ1-1 provide the parts outside the CDR3, is DVKVTQSSRYLVKRTGEKVFLECVQDMDHENMFWYRQDPGLGLRLIYFSYDVKMKEKGDIPEGYSVSREKKERFSLILESASTNQTSMYLCASSLPQTEAFFGQGTRLTVV.

The chain combines TRBV7-6 with TRBJ1-1; possibly TRBD1 for D (5 bases). Trimming took off 7 bases at V and 5 bases at J, with 14 bases between the two ends. CDR3 length equals 13 residues. Germline V gives CDR1 SGHVS, CDR2 FNYEAQ. The CDR3 DNA reads TGTGCCAGCACCAGCGACAGTTGGACTGAAGCTTTCTTT. It encodes CASTSDSWTEAFF.

The chain has TRBV6-1 and TRBJ1-5; D remains ambiguous. V dropped 7 bases and J dropped 6 bases, with 16 bases sitting between them. The CDR3 covers 14 residues. The germline V gene has CDR1 MNHNS and CDR2 SASEGT. CDR3 residues: CASTEGGFGQPQHF. The DNA for the CDR3 is TGTGCCAGCACTGAGGGTGGGTTCGGTCAGCCCCAGCATTTT.

The chain employs TRBV2 and TRBJ2-2, with D possibly called TRBD1 or TRBD2 (5 bases each). Germline V gene data show CDR1 as SNHLY and CDR2 as FYNNEI. Trimming pared 5 bases from V and 6 bases from J, leaving 7 bases between. The CDR3 is 12 amino acids. CDR3 loop: CASSRGPGELFF. DNA for the CDR3: TGTGCCAGCAGTAGGGGACCCGGGGAGCTGTTTTTT. The entire variable domain, with the rest obtained from reference TRBV2 and TRBJ2-2, is as follows: EPEVTQTPSHQVTQMGQEVILRCVPISNHLYFYWYRQILGQKVEFLVSFYNNEISEKSEIFDDQFSVERPDGSNFTLKIRSTKLEDSAMYFCASSRGPGELFFGEGSRLTVL.

There are a few counts of this clone. This chain links TRBV6-1 with TRBJ2-5, with TRBD2 identical over 9 bases. J gave up 5 bases and V 4 bases, and 5 bases lay outside the gene matches. The CDR3 sequence is 14 residues long. CDR1 and CDR2 (germline): MNHNS, SASEGT. CDR3 sequence (DNA): TGTGCCAGCAGTGGCCTAGCGGGATGGGAGACCCAGTACTTC. Encoded protein: CASSGLAGWETQYF.

CDR3 loop: CASSLSMAATDTQYF. The CDR3 DNA reads as TGTGCCAGCAGCTTAAGTATGGCCGCCACAGATACGCAGTATTTT. The rearrangement joins TRBV7-2 to TRBJ2-3; D call uncertain. CDR1 and CDR2 (germline): SGHTA, FQGNSA. Trimming removed 2 bases from V and 2 bases from J, with 11 bases in between. This CDR3 has 15 residues.

This clone showed up just once. The chain is built from TRBV9 and TRBJ2-1; no clear D. The CDR3 totals 15 residues. Looked up from germline, CDR1 is SGDLS and CDR2 is YYNGEE. V was pared by 3 bases and J by 2 bases, with 12 bases between. CDR3 region: CASSADSLPYNEQFF. The CDR3 nucleotides read TGTGCCAGCAGCGCCGACTCGTTACCCTACAATGAGCAGTTCTTC.

This clone has only one observation. V and J are TRBV9 and TRBJ2-2; the match to TRBD1 covers 7 bases. The V and J ends lost 1 base and 8 bases, in that order; junction bases with no gene match: 11. Germline CDR1 and CDR2: SGDLS and YYNGEE. There are 16 residues in the CDR3. CDR3 sequence: CASSVTGTVDRGELFF. The CDR3 nucleotides read TGTGCCAGCAGCGTAACCGGGACAGTTGATAGGGGGGAGCTGTTTTTT.

This chain joins TRBV4-2 and TRBJ1-2; D is possibly TRBD1 (6 bases). This CDR3 is built from 14 residues. Trimming took off 0 bases at V and 8 bases at J, with 13 bases between the two ends. Germline loops: CDR1 LGHNA, CDR2 YNFKEQ. For the CDR3, the DNA is TGTGCCAGCAGCCAAGAGCTACAGGGCGGAGGCTACACCTTC. The encoded protein is CASSQELQGGGYTF.

This clone has just one count. The chain carries TRBV6-5 and TRBJ1-4; D remains unclear. Looked up from germline, CDR1 is MNHEY and CDR2 is SVGAGI. Trimming left V 9 bases short and J 6 bases short, with 14 bases between. The CDR3 runs to 13 residues. The CDR3 loop is CASSRGRYEKLFF. The CDR3 DNA reads TGTGCCAGTTCCCGGGGTCGGTATGAAAAACTGTTTTTT.

With respect to this clone: This CDR3 is also generated by other DNA sequences in the sample. V usage is TRBV5-6 and J usage is TRBJ1-5; D might be TRBD1 (6 bases). The germline V and J ends were trimmed by 2 bases and 3 bases, with 9 bases remaining between them. The CDR3 is 14 amino acids. Germline CDR1 and CDR2: SGHDT and YYEEEE. The CDR3 is CASSFSGDNQPQHF. In nucleotides, the CDR3 is TGTGCCAGCAGCTTTTCAGGGGACAATCAGCCCCAGCATTTT.

This clone was detected only once. The chain carries TRBV19 and TRBJ1-2, with TRBD1 matching over 7 bases. This CDR3 has 17 residues. V trimming: 6 bases; J trimming: 8 bases; junction bases outside the gene matches: 21. CDR1 and CDR2 (germline): LNHDA, SQIVND (reference sequence). CDR3 sequence reads: CASSAKDTRGALGGYTF. CDR3 DNA: TGTGCCAGTAGCGCCAAAGATACCAGGGGGGCCCTGGGGGGCTACACCTTC.

The V and J genes are TRBV6-1 and TRBJ2-7; 10 bases match TRBD1. The CDR3 has 14 amino acids. The J segment lost 3 bases and the V segment lost 10 bases, leaving 9 bases of the junction unmatched. CDR1 MNHNS and CDR2 SASEGT come from the germline V gene. CDR3 DNA sequence: TGTGCCACCCTCGGGACAGGGGTTATCTACGAGCAGTACTTC. Translated, it gives CATLGTGVIYEQYF.

This sequence joins TRBV27 and TRBJ1-2, with D perhaps matching TRBD1 (5 bases). The germline V gene has CDR1 MNHEY and CDR2 SMNVEV (reference sequence). Between the trimmed V and J ends, which lost 5 bases and 8 bases, there was a span of 12 bases. This CDR3 contains 12 residues. CDR3 protein: CASSPQGGGYTF. As DNA, the CDR3 is TGTGCCAGCAGTCCTCAGGGTGGGGGCTACACCTTC.

The chain links TRBV5-6 to TRBJ1-2; a possible D gene is TRBD1 (5 bases). The V gene's germline CDR1 is SGHDT and CDR2 YYEEEE. There are 15 residues in the CDR3. V was pared by 0 bases and J by 1 base, with 10 bases between. The CDR3 DNA reads as TGTGCCAGCAGCTTGGCAGACAGCTTTAACTATGGCTACACCTTC. It encodes CASSLADSFNYGYTF.

This chain connects TRBV28 to TRBJ2-4; 7 bases match TRBD1. The CDR3 covers 14 residues. The ends lost 3 bases at V and 7 bases at J; junction bases unmatched: 6. CDR1 is MDHEN and CDR2 is SYDVKM in the germline V gene. The DNA of the CDR3 is TGTGCCAGCAGTTTTAGGGGACAGCGGAACATTCAGTACTTC. It codes for CASSFRGQRNIQYF.

This clone was detected a few times. The CDR3 DNA reads TGCAGTGCTATCGGTGAAAAACTGTTTTTT. Amino acids: CSAIGEKLFF. The chain links TRBV20-1 to TRBJ1-4; D gene ambiguous. The length of the CDR3 is 10 residues. With 4 bases removed from V and 7 bases from J, the gap between germline ends came to 4 bases. Germline lookup yields CDR1 DFQATT and CDR2 SNEGSKA (reference sequence).

This clone occurred once. V and J are TRBV6-1 and TRBJ2-7; 12 bases are shared with TRBD1. The CDR3 consists of 17 residues. With 4 bases clipped from V and 3 bases from J, the junction kept 10 bases outside the gene matches. Germline CDR1 is MNHNS and CDR2 is SASEGT. The CDR3 is CASSVTGTGGVIYEQYF. CDR3 coding DNA: TGTGCCAGCAGTGTAACTGGGACAGGGGGCGTAATCTACGAGCAGTACTTC.

The V call is TRBV6-5, the J call TRBJ2-1; D may correspond to TRBD1 or TRBD2 (6 bases each). With 5 bases removed from V and 2 bases from J, the gap between germline ends came to 10 bases. This CDR3 is built from 14 residues. Germline V lookup: CDR1 MNHEY, CDR2 SVGAGI. This CDR3 reads CASSKGGPYNEQFF. CDR3 DNA: TGTGCCAGCAGTAAGGGGGGACCCTACAATGAGCAGTTCTTC.

This clone appeared a single time. The chain combines TRBV29-1 with TRBJ2-5; 7 positions match TRBD1. Germline CDR1 and CDR2: SQVTM and ANQGSEA. CDR3 length equals 13 residues. Trimming cost V 6 bases and J 5 bases; bases outside gene matches: 9. This CDR3 is CSVLPGGAETQYF. As DNA, the CDR3 is TGCAGCGTCCTACCAGGGGGAGCGGAGACCCAGTACTTC.

The chain couples TRBV2 to TRBJ1-2; possible D gene TRBD1, 5 bases. Germline V gene sequence: CDR1 SNHLY, CDR2 FYNNEI. Trimming shortened V by 3 bases and J by 2 bases, and 10 bases separated the two germline ends. The CDR3 length is 14 residues. CDR3 in DNA: TGTGCCAGCAGTGAGGGGGGGATCAACTATGGCTACACCTTC. Translating gives CASSEGGINYGYTF.

The chain uses TRBV6-5 and TRBJ1-1; no clear D. The V gene lost 3 bases and the J gene lost 0 bases, with 2 bases spanning the gap. This CDR3 has 12 residues. Germline V gene sequence: CDR1 MNHEY, CDR2 SVGAGI. CDR3 coding DNA: TGTGCCAGCAGTTATTTGAACACTGAAGCTTTCTTT. This translates into CASSYLNTEAFF.

In its sample, this clone was seen once. The gene calls are TRBV29-1 and TRBJ2-1; tentative D call: TRBD2 (6 bases). The germline V and J ends were trimmed by 1 base and 8 bases, with 15 bases remaining between them. Germline V gives CDR1 SQVTM, CDR2 ANQGSEA. The CDR3 totals 14 residues. CDR3 coding DNA: TGCAGCGTTGAAGTCGGGGAGGCCTGGGATGAGCAGTTCTTC. This sequence encodes CSVEVGEAWDEQFF.

The chain joins TRBV10-3 to TRBJ2-3, with D possibly matching TRBD2 (6 bases). Germline V gene sequence: CDR1 ENHRY, CDR2 SYGVKD. V lost 10 bases to trimming and J lost 4 bases, with 15 bases between them. This CDR3 has 13 amino acids. This chain's CDR3 is CATRDSVSDTQYF. DNA of the CDR3: TGTGCCACTCGGGACTCCGTGTCAGATACGCAGTATTTT.

The chain joins TRBV9 to TRBJ2-3; 13 nucleotides line up with TRBD2. Per the germline V gene, CDR1 is SGDLS and CDR2 is YYNGEE. The junction had 0 bases not matched to a gene; V was cut back by 1 base and J by 1 base. This CDR3 comprises 16 residues. As DNA, the CDR3 is TGTGCCAGCAGCGTAACTAGCGGGAGGGGCACAGATACGCAGTATTTT. This translates into CASSVTSGRGTDTQYF.